These T cell receptor beta chains were read from a single sample in a study of blood T cells in healthy people across ages. TCRdb fed the 5' RACE reads into MiXCR, producing one record per CDR3 protein. The table lists about 680,000 distinct CDR3 sequences, about half of them singletons. Sequenced sample: blood. The receptors shown here come from a woman aged 55-69 years in good health. Both conserved end residues are part of each CDR3. D genes are given only for firm matches. Clone size is shown for a subset of rows, as once, few, many or a class of expanded clone.

>TRBV7-9|TRBJ2-3|-|TRBD2
CASSSPWGLAKNTDTQYF
TGTGCCAGCAGCTCACCTTGGGGACTAGCGAAAAACACAGATACGCAGTATTTT
>TRBV20-1|TRBJ2-3|many|TRBD2
CSAEPLAGERDTQYF
TGCAGTGCTGAGCCACTAGCGGGAGAAAGGGATACGCAGTATTTT
>TRBV11-2|TRBJ2-1|-|-
CASSLQGYYNEQFF
TGTGCCAGCAGCTTGCAGGGGTACTACAATGAGCAGTTCTTC
>TRBV29-1|TRBJ2-7|-|TRBD2
CSVVSRGGTKGYEQYF
TGCAGCGTTGTTAGTAGGGGCGGGACTAAAGGGTACGAGCAGTACTTC
>TRBV20-1|TRBJ2-4|few|-
CSARPRDIQYF
TGCAGTGCTAGACCCAGGGACATTCAGTACTTC
>TRBV24-1|TRBJ2-7|-|-
CATPIRATSSYEQYF
TGTGCCACCCCCATCAGGGCCACCAGCTCCTACGAGCAGTACTTC
>TRBV6-2/TRBV6-3|TRBJ1-4|-|-
CATAGVSGRMETNEKLFF
TGTGCCACCGCCGGAGTTTCCGGGAGGATGGAGACTAATGAAAAACTGTTTTTT
>TRBV12-3/TRBV12-4|TRBJ2-3|few|TRBD2
CASSPGRAGTDTQYF
TGTGCCAGCAGCCCAGGCCGAGCGGGAACAGATACGCAGTATTTT
>TRBV3-1|TRBJ1-2|-|-
CASSLEGIGYTF
TGTGCCAGCAGCCTGGAAGGGATTGGCTACACCTTC
>TRBV14|TRBJ2-1|-|-
CASSQVISANEQFF
TGTGCCAGCAGCCAAGTCATCAGCGCCAATGAGCAGTTCTTC
>TRBV28|TRBJ2-5|-|-
CASTPPSGHETQYF
TGTGCCAGCACCCCACCGTCAGGGCACGAGACCCAGTACTTC
>TRBV12-3/TRBV12-4|TRBJ1-2|-|TRBD1
CASSLGTGRNYGYTF
TGTGCCAGCAGTTTAGGGACAGGGAGGAACTATGGCTACACCTTC
>TRBV4-2|TRBJ2-3|-|TRBD2
CASSLGLAGGGDTQYF
TGTGCCAGCAGCCTGGGACTAGCGGGAGGAGGAGATACGCAGTATTTT
>TRBV12-3/TRBV12-4|TRBJ2-1|-|TRBD2
CASSYGLAGEGEQFF
TGTGCCAGCAGTTACGGACTAGCGGGAGAAGGGGAGCAGTTCTTC
>TRBV7-2|TRBJ2-1|-|TRBD2
CASRYRLAGYGEQFF
TGTGCCAGCAGGTACCGACTAGCGGGATATGGTGAGCAGTTCTTC
>TRBV2|TRBJ2-1|-|-
CASRERQANEQFF
TGTGCCAGCAGAGAAAGACAGGCCAATGAGCAGTTCTTC
>TRBV12-3/TRBV12-4|TRBJ2-3|-|-
CASGPIGSADTQYF
TGTGCCAGCGGCCCGATCGGGAGCGCAGATACGCAGTATTTT
>TRBV20-1|TRBJ2-7|few|-
CSARVPPAGTVWEQYF
TGCAGTGCTAGAGTCCCCCCGGCAGGAACCGTTTGGGAGCAGTACTTC
>TRBV28|TRBJ1-4|few|-
CAIMDTTRGEKLFF
TGTGCCATTATGGATACAACCCGGGGTGAAAAACTGTTTTTT
>TRBV20-1|TRBJ2-5|-|-
CSARAGITDNQETQYF
TGCAGTGCTAGAGCCGGGATAACGGATAACCAAGAGACCCAGTACTTC
>TRBV5-1|TRBJ2-7|-|-
CASSLGPTYGEQYF
TGCGCCAGCAGCTTGGGACCGACCTACGGCGAGCAGTACTTC
>TRBV28|TRBJ2-3|few|-
CASSYSAGRAQYF
TGTGCCAGCAGTTATTCGGCTGGCAGGGCGCAGTATTTT
>TRBV4-1|TRBJ2-6|few|-
CASSHPGLTGANVLTF
TGCGCCAGCAGCCACCCCGGACTTACTGGGGCCAACGTCCTGACTTTC
>TRBV5-5|TRBJ1-2|-|-
CASSFGAGNYGYTF
TGTGCCAGCAGCTTCGGGGCGGGGAACTATGGCTACACCTTC
>TRBV18|TRBJ2-7|-|-
CASSPPDRTREKQYF
TGTGCCAGCTCACCACCGGATCGGACCCGCGAAAAGCAGTACTTC
>TRBV15|TRBJ2-3|-|TRBD2
CATMSGAPDTQYF
TGTGCCACCATGAGCGGGGCCCCCGATACGCAGTATTTT
>TRBV20-1|TRBJ2-1|few|TRBD1
CSAEGQFNEQFF
TGCAGTGCTGAGGGACAGTTCAATGAGCAGTTCTTC
>TRBV5-1|TRBJ2-7|-|TRBD1
CASSDRDSLYEQYF
TGCGCCAGCAGCGACCGGGACAGCCTATACGAGCAGTACTTC
>TRBV4-2|TRBJ2-5|-|-
CASSQDYWDLRRQETQYF
TGTGCCAGCAGCCAAGATTATTGGGATCTACGCCGGCAAGAGACCCAGTACTTC
>TRBV20-1|TRBJ1-2|-|TRBD1
CSARQVTGVYGYTF
TGCAGTGCTAGACAGGTGACAGGGGTCTATGGCTACACCTTC
>TRBV20-1|TRBJ2-1|many|TRBD2
CSARDGRVAGNEQFF
TGCAGTGCTAGAGACGGCCGGGTAGCGGGTAATGAGCAGTTCTTC
>TRBV28|TRBJ1-2|-|-
CASSTPLGGGYGYTF
TGTGCCAGCAGTACCCCCCTGGGTGGGGGATATGGCTACACCTTC
>TRBV20-1|TRBJ2-5|few|-
CSARARQETQYF
TGCAGTGCTAGAGCTCGGCAAGAGACCCAGTACTTC
>TRBV29-1|TRBJ2-7|many|TRBD1
CSVAVPKAGTGNYEQYF
TGCAGCGTTGCCGTTCCCAAAGCCGGGACAGGGAACTACGAGCAGTACTTC
>TRBV7-2|TRBJ2-2|-|TRBD1
CASSLVGGSTGELFF
TGTGCCAGCAGCTTAGTAGGGGGCTCGACCGGGGAGCTGTTTTTT
>TRBV5-1|TRBJ2-7|few|-
CASSQIPGPFYEQYF
TGCGCCAGCAGCCAAATACCGGGACCGTTCTACGAGCAGTACTTC
>TRBV20-1|TRBJ2-3|-|-
CSAYQVAATDTQYF
TGCAGTGCTTACCAGGTAGCAGCTACAGATACGCAGTATTTT
>TRBV3-1|TRBJ1-2|-|TRBD1
CASGRSGTGGDGYTF
TGTGCCAGCGGCCGATCCGGGACAGGCGGAGATGGCTACACCTTC
>TRBV9|TRBJ2-7|many|-
CASSVAPLDYEQYF
TGTGCCAGCAGCGTAGCTCCCCTAGACTACGAGCAGTACTTC
>TRBV15|TRBJ1-2|-|TRBD1
CATSEGQGNGYTF
TGTGCCACCAGCGAGGGACAGGGAAATGGCTACACCTTC
>TRBV7-9|TRBJ1-1|-|TRBD1
CASSLRQGAFVTEAFF
TGTGCCAGCAGCTTACGACAGGGGGCGTTTGTCACTGAAGCTTTCTTT
>TRBV7-9|TRBJ2-7|-|TRBD2
CASSFTSVDEQYF
TGTGCCAGCAGCTTCACTAGCGTAGACGAGCAGTACTTC
>TRBV12-3/TRBV12-4|TRBJ1-1|-|TRBD1
CASITGTGATEAFF
TGTGCCAGCATAACCGGGACAGGGGCAACTGAAGCTTTCTTT
>TRBV20-1|TRBJ2-1|-|TRBD1
CSAPGQGMSEQFF
TGCAGTGCCCCGGGACAGGGAATGAGTGAGCAGTTCTTC
>TRBV7-8|TRBJ2-3|few|-
CASSPGLSPDTQYF
TGTGCCAGCAGCCCTGGACTGTCGCCAGATACGCAGTATTTT
>TRBV7-9|TRBJ2-7|-|-
CASSPFRESYNEQYF
TGTGCCAGCAGCCCCTTCAGGGAATCCTACAATGAGCAGTACTTC
>TRBV3-1|TRBJ2-5|once|-
CASSQGVWGQETQYF
TGTGCCAGCAGCCAAGGAGTTTGGGGCCAAGAGACCCAGTACTTC
>TRBV29-1|TRBJ2-5|-|-
CSVDNRGETQYF
TGCAGCGTTGATAACAGAGGGGAGACCCAGTACTTC
>TRBV2|TRBJ1-2|once|TRBD1
CASSLTISLQGRGYTF
TGTGCCAGCAGCCTGACGATCTCTCTACAGGGGAGGGGCTACACCTTC